This T cell receptor beta chain stems from a study of radiotherapy plus CTLA-4 blockade in lung cancer. Study-level background: Disease control was seen in approximately 31% of patients, objective responses in 18%.

Sequencing was performed with immunoSEQ multiplex PCR; in TCRdb, only in-frame clones are kept and a portion is missing. The repertoire holds over 75,000 clones, with 75% to 90% as singletons. Broader study findings: Blood TCR clones of tumor origin expanded after radiotherapy plus ipilimumab. Early clonal dynamics of blood T cells, together with interferon-beta, were reported as the best response predictor.

A remark on this clone: Its antigen is unidentified.

Focal radiation plus CTLA-4 blockade with ipilimumab was given to patients with chemo-refractory metastatic non-small-cell lung cancer. The length of the CDR3 is 15 residues. Germline V CDR1 and CDR2: SGHNT, YYREEE (reference sequence). V lost 0 bases to trimming and J lost 9 bases, with 16 bases between them. This TCR was sampled from a human donor with non-small cell lung cancer who had stable disease on radiotherapy plus ipilimumab. Sequenced here: peripheral blood, sampled from a patient treated with radiotherapy plus ipilimumab. The chain has TRBV5-4 and TRBJ2-1; D assignment may be TRBD1 or TRBD2 (6 bases each). The CDR3 DNA follows: TGTGCCAGCAGCTTGGGAGCAGTGGGGGGCGGTGAGCAGTTCTTC. Protein: CASSLGAVGGGEQFF.